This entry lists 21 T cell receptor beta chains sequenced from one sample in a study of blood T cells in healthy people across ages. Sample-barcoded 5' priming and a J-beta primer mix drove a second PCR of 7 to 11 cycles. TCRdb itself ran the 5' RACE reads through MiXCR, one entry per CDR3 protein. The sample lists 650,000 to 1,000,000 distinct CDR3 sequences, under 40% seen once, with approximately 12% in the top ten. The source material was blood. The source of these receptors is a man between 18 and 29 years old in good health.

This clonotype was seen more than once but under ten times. CDR3 region: CSALTGNHGYTF. DNA of the CDR3: TGCAGTGCCCTTACAGGGAACCATGGCTACACCTTC. This rearrangement joins TRBV20-1 to TRBJ1-2, with TRBD1 as a possible D gene (6 bases). Germline V gives CDR1 DFQATT, CDR2 SNEGSKA (reference sequence). V lost 6 bases to trimming and J lost 6 bases, with 14 bases between them. The CDR3 spans 12 residues.

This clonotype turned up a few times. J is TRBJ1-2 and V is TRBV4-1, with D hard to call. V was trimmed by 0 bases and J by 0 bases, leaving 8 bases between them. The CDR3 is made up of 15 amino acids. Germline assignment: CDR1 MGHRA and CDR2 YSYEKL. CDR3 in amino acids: CASSQEAGANYGYTF. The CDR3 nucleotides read TGCGCCAGCAGCCAAGAAGCAGGAGCTAACTATGGCTACACCTTC.

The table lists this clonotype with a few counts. CDR3 DNA sequence: TGTGCCAGCAGTCAGGACAGGGGAACTAATGAAAAACTGTTTTTT. Translated, it gives CASSQDRGTNEKLFF. The V call is TRBV6-6, the J call TRBJ1-4; 9 nucleotides line up with TRBD1. The V segment lost 5 bases and the J segment 1 base; nucleotides outside the gene matches: 2. Germline loops: CDR1 MNHNY, CDR2 SVGAGI (reference sequence). The CDR3 totals 15 residues.

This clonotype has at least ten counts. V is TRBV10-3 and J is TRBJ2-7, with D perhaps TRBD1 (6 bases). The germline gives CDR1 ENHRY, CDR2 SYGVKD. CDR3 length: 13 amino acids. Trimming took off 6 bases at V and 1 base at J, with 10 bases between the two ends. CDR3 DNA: TGTGCCATCAGCGGACAGACGTCCTACGAGCAGTACTTC. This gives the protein CAISGQTSYEQYF.

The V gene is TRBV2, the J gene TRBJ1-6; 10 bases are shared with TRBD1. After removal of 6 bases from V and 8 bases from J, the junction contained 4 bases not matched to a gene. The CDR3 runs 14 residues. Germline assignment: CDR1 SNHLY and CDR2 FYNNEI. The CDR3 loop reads CASSRDRGYSPLHF. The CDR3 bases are TGTGCCAGCAGCCGGGACAGGGGCTATTCACCCCTCCACTTT.

This chain's CDR3 is CASRIEETQYF. The CDR3 region has the DNA TGTGCCAGTAGGATCGAAGAGACCCAGTACTTC. This chain uses TRBV19 with TRBJ2-5; D is unresolved. The V end was cut by 6 bases, the J end by 3 bases, with 5 bases between. Germline CDR1 and CDR2: LNHDA and SQIVND (reference sequence). The CDR3 consists of 11 residues.

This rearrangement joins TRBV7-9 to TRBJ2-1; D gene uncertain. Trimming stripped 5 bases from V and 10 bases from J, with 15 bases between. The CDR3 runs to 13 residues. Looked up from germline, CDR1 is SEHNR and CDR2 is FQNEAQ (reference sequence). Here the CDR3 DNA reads TGTGCCAGCAGCCCTGATGGGTACTACGAGCAGTTCTTC. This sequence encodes CASSPDGYYEQFF.

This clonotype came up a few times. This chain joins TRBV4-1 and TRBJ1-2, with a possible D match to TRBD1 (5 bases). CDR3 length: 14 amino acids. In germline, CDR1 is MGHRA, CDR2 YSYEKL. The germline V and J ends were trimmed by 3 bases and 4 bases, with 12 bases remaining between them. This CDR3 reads CASSQSGAGYGYTF. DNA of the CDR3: TGCGCCAGCAGCCAGAGCGGGGCTGGCTATGGCTACACCTTC.

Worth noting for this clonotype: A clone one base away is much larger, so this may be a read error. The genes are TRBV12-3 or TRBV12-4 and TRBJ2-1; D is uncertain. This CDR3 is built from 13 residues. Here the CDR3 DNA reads TGTGCCAGCAGTTTGGGCCGGACCAATGGGCAGTTCTTC. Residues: CASSLGRTNGQFF.

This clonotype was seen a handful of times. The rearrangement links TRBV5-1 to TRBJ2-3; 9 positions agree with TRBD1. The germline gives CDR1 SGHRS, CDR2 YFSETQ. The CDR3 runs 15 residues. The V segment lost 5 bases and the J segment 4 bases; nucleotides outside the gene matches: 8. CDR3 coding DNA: TGCGCCAGCAGAACGGGGACAGGGAGCGCAGATACGCAGTATTTT. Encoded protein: CASRTGTGSADTQYF. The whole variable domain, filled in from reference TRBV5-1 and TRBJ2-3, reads KAGVTQTPRYLIKTRGQQVTLSCSPISGHRSVSWYQQTPGQGLQFLFEYFSETQRNKGNFPGRFSGRQFSNSRSEMNVSTLELGDSALYLCASRTGTGSADTQYFGPGTRLTVL.

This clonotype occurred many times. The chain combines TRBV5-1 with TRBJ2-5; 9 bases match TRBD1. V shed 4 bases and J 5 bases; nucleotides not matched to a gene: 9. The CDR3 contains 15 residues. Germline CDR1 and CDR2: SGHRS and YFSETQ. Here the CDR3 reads CASSTATGTGETQYF. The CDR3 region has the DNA TGCGCCAGCAGCACAGCAACCGGGACAGGGGAGACCCAGTACTTC.

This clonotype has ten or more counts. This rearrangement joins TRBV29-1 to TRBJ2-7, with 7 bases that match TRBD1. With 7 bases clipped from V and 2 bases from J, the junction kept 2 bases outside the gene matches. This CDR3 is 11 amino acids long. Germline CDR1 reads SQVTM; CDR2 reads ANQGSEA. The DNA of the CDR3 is TGCAGCGCTGGGACAGCCTACGAGCAGTACTTC. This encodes CSAGTAYEQYF.

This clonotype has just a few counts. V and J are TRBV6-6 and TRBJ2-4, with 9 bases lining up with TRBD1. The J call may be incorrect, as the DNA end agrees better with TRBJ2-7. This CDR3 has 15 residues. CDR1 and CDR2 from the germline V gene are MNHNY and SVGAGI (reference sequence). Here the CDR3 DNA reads TGTGCCAGCAGTTACTCGGGACAGGGAATCAACGAGCAGTACTTC. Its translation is CASSYSGQGINEQYF.

CDR3 residues: CASTRGDYNEQFF. In DNA form, the CDR3 reads TGTGCCAGCACCCGGGGGGACTACAATGAGCAGTTCTTC. This chain joins TRBV2 and TRBJ2-1; TRBD2 matches 7 bases. The germline V gene encodes CDR1 SNHLY and CDR2 FYNNEI. V lost 7 bases and J lost 3; bases outside the gene matches: 3. The CDR3 totals 13 residues.

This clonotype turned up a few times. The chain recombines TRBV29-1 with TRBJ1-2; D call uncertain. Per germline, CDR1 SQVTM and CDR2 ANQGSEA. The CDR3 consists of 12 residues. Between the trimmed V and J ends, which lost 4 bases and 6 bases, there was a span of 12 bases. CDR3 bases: TGCAGCGTTGTTGGCGGGGATGATGGCTACACCTTC. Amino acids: CSVVGGDDGYTF.

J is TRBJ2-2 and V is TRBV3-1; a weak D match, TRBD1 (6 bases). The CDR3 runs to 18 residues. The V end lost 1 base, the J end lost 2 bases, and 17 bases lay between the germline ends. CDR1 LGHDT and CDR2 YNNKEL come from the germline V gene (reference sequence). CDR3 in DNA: TGTGCCAGCAGCCAAGGCCGTCCCGGGACACATAACACCGGGGAGCTGTTTTTT. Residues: CASSQGRPGTHNTGELFF.

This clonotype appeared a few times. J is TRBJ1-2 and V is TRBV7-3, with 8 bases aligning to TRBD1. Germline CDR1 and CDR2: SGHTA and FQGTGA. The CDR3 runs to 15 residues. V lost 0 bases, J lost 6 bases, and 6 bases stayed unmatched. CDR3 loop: CASSLTSGGTDGYTF. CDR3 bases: TGTGCCAGCAGCTTAACGTCAGGGGGCACGGATGGCTACACCTTC.

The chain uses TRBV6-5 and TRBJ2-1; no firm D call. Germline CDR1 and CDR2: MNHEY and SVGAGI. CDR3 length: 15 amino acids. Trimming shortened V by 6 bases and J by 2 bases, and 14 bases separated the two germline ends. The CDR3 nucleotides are TGTGCCAGCAGCCCTAGTCGTAACCCCTACAATGAGCAGTTCTTC. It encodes CASSPSRNPYNEQFF.

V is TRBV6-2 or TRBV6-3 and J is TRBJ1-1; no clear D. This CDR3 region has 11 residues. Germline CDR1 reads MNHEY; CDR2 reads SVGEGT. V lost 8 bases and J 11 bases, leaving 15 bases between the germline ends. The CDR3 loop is CASYSVGSAFF. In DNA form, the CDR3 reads TGTGCCAGCTACTCGGTAGGGAGCGCTTTCTTT.

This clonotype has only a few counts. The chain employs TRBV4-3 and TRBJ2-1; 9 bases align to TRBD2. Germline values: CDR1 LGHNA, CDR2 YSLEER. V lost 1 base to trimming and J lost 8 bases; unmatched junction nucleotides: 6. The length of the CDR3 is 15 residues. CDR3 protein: CASSQVTTSGDEQFF. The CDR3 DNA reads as TGCGCCAGCAGCCAAGTTACGACTAGCGGAGATGAGCAGTTCTTC.

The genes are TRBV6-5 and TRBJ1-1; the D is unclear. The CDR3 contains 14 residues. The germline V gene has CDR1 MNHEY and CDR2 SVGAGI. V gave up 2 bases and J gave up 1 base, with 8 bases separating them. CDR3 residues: CASSYAGENTEAFF. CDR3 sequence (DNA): TGTGCCAGCAGTTACGCAGGTGAGAACACTGAAGCTTTCTTT.